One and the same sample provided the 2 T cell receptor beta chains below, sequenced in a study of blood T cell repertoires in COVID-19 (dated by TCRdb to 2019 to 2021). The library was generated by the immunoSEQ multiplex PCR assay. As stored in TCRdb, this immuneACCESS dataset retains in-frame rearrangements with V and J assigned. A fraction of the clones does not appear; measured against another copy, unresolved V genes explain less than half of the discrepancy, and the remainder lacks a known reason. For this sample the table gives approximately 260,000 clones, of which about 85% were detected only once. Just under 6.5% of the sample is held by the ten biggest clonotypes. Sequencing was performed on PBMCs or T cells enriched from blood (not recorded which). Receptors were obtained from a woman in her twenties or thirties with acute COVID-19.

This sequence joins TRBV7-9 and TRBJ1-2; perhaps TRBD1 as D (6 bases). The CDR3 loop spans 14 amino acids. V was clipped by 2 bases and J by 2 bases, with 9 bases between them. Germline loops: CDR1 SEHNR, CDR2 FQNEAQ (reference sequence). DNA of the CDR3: TGTGCCAGCAGCTTAAGGACAGAGAACTATGGCTACACCTTC. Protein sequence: CASSLRTENYGYTF.

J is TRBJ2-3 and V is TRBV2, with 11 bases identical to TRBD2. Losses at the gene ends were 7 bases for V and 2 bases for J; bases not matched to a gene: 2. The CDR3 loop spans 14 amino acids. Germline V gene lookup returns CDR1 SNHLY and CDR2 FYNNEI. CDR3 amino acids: CASKLAGDTDTQYF. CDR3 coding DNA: TGTGCCAGCAAACTAGCGGGAGACACAGATACGCAGTATTTT.